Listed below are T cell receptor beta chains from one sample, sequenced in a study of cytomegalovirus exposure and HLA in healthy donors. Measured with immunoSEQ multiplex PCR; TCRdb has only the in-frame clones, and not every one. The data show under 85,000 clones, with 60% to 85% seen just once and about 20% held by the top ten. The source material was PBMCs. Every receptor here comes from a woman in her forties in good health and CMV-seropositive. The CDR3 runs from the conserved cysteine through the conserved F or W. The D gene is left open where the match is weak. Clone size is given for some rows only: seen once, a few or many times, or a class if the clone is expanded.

cdr3_aa: CAIRTGITGELFF
cdr3_nt: TGTGCCATTCGGACAGGGATCACCGGGGAGCTGTTTTTT
v_call: TRBV10-3
d_call: TRBD1
clone_size: NA
j_call: TRBJ2-2

cdr3_aa: CASSLTGPGANVLTF
cdr3_nt: TGCGCCAGCAGCTTGACAGGACCGGGGGCCAACGTCCTGACTTTC
v_call: TRBV5-1
d_call: NA
clone_size: NA
j_call: TRBJ2-6

cdr3_aa: CASSTGQASGANVLTF
cdr3_nt: TGCGCCAGCAGCACTGGACAGGCCTCTGGGGCCAACGTCCTGACTTTC
v_call: TRBV5-1
d_call: TRBD1
clone_size: few
j_call: TRBJ2-6

cdr3_aa: CASSAGQGIGFQYGYTF
cdr3_nt: TGCGCCAGCAGCGCGGGACAGGGGATTGGGTTCCAATATGGCTACACCTTC
v_call: TRBV5-1
d_call: TRBD1
clone_size: NA
j_call: TRBJ1-2

cdr3_aa: CASSSGSVDSYNEQFF
cdr3_nt: TGTGCCAGCAGCTCTGGTTCGGTTGACTCCTACAATGAGCAGTTCTTC
v_call: TRBV11-3
d_call: NA
clone_size: NA
j_call: TRBJ2-1

cdr3_aa: CASSYYYEQYF
cdr3_nt: TGTGCCAGCAGTTATTACTACGAGCAGTACTTC
v_call: TRBV6-1
d_call: NA
clone_size: few
j_call: TRBJ2-7

cdr3_aa: CASTSIGTSLQQFF
cdr3_nt: TGTGCCAGCACCTCTATCGGTACTTCCTTACAGCAGTTCTTC
v_call: TRBV7-9
d_call: NA
clone_size: NA
j_call: TRBJ2-1

cdr3_aa: CASSLDGFRTGTSGANVLTF
cdr3_nt: TGTGCCAGCAGCTTAGACGGCTTCCGGACAGGGACCTCTGGGGCCAACGTCCTGACTTTC
v_call: TRBV11-2
d_call: TRBD1
clone_size: NA
j_call: TRBJ2-6

cdr3_aa: CAWSNRGDQPQHF
cdr3_nt: TGTGCCTGGAGTAACAGGGGGGATCAGCCCCAGCATTTT
v_call: TRBV30
d_call: TRBD1
clone_size: NA
j_call: TRBJ1-5

cdr3_aa: CASSPGSLPYEQYF
cdr3_nt: TGTGCCAGCTCGCCCGGGTCCTTACCCTACGAGCAGTACTTC
v_call: TRBV18
d_call: NA
clone_size: NA
j_call: TRBJ2-7

cdr3_aa: CAWARLVTDEQFF
cdr3_nt: TGTGCCTGGGCGAGACTTGTAACTGATGAGCAGTTCTTC
v_call: TRBV30
d_call: NA
clone_size: NA
j_call: TRBJ2-1

cdr3_aa: CASSGTGSANYGYTF
cdr3_nt: TGTGCCAGCAGTGGTACAGGTTCTGCTAACTATGGCTACACCTTC
v_call: TRBV6-1
d_call: NA
clone_size: NA
j_call: TRBJ1-2

cdr3_aa: CASAGALNQPQHF
cdr3_nt: TGTGCCAGCGCGGGGGCCCTCAATCAGCCCCAGCATTTT
v_call: TRBV6-5
d_call: NA
clone_size: NA
j_call: TRBJ1-5

cdr3_aa: CATGGDRSYEQYF
cdr3_nt: TGTGCCACCGGAGGCGACAGGTCCTACGAGCAGTACTTC
v_call: TRBV7-2
d_call: NA
clone_size: NA
j_call: TRBJ2-7

cdr3_aa: CASSLEVPRANEKLFF
cdr3_nt: TGTGCCAGCAGCTTAGAGGTTCCACGGGCTAATGAAAAACTGTTTTTT
v_call: TRBV7-6
d_call: NA
clone_size: NA
j_call: TRBJ1-4

cdr3_aa: CASSGLAGGQETQYF
cdr3_nt: TGTGCCAGCAGTGGACTAGCGGGGGGGCAAGAGACCCAGTACTTC
v_call: TRBV6-1
d_call: TRBD2
clone_size: NA
j_call: TRBJ2-5

cdr3_aa: CASNTGGMNTEAFF
cdr3_nt: TGCGCCAGCAACACAGGGGGAATGAACACTGAAGCTTTCTTT
v_call: TRBV5-1
d_call: TRBD1
clone_size: NA
j_call: TRBJ1-1

cdr3_aa: CAWSVPTSGREQYF
cdr3_nt: TGTGCCTGGAGTGTACCGACTAGCGGGAGGGAGCAGTACTTC
v_call: TRBV30
d_call: TRBD2
clone_size: NA
j_call: TRBJ2-7

cdr3_aa: CASGFFLKGGVAGLSNEQFF
cdr3_nt: TGTGCTAGTGGTTTTTTCCTCAAAGGGGGGGTAGCGGGATTGTCCAATGAGCAGTTCTTC
v_call: TRBV12-5
d_call: TRBD2
clone_size: NA
j_call: TRBJ2-1

cdr3_aa: CASTFENSGQSPGYTF
cdr3_nt: TGTGCCAGCACCTTTGAAAATTCCGGACAGTCTCCCGGCTACACCTTC
v_call: TRBV28
d_call: NA
clone_size: NA
j_call: TRBJ1-2

cdr3_aa: CASRGPTGKKEAFF
cdr3_nt: TGTGCCAGCAGAGGGCCGACAGGGAAAAAAGAGGCTTTCTTT
v_call: TRBV6-5
d_call: TRBD1
clone_size: NA
j_call: TRBJ1-1

cdr3_aa: CSVLAGSSYNEQFF
cdr3_nt: TGCAGCGTCTTAGCGGGGAGCTCCTACAATGAGCAGTTCTTC
v_call: TRBV29-1
d_call: TRBD2
clone_size: NA
j_call: TRBJ2-1

cdr3_aa: CAWSVPGAQPQHF
cdr3_nt: TGTGCCTGGAGTGTACCTGGGGCTCAGCCCCAGCATTTT
v_call: TRBV30
d_call: NA
clone_size: NA
j_call: TRBJ1-5

cdr3_aa: CASRPDSDYGYTF
cdr3_nt: TGTGCCAGCAGACCGGACTCCGACTATGGCTACACCTTC
v_call: TRBV6-5
d_call: NA
clone_size: NA
j_call: TRBJ1-2

cdr3_aa: CAWSHLPQDTIYF
cdr3_nt: TGTGCCTGGAGCCATCTCCCCCAGGACACCATATATTTT
v_call: TRBV30
d_call: NA
clone_size: few
j_call: TRBJ1-3

cdr3_aa: CASSAGASGNQETQYF
cdr3_nt: TGCGCCAGCAGCGCCGGGGCTAGCGGGAACCAAGAGACCCAGTACTTC
v_call: TRBV5-1
d_call: TRBD2
clone_size: NA
j_call: TRBJ2-5

cdr3_aa: CASSSLAREQYF
cdr3_nt: TGTGCCAGCAGTTCCCTCGCGAGGGAGCAGTACTTC
v_call: TRBV28
d_call: NA
clone_size: NA
j_call: TRBJ2-7

cdr3_aa: CASSLVLDGTQYF
cdr3_nt: TGTGCCAGCAGCTTAGTACTAGATGGGACCCAGTACTTC
v_call: TRBV7-2
d_call: NA
clone_size: NA
j_call: TRBJ2-5

cdr3_aa: CASSLTRRRRETQYF
cdr3_nt: TGTGCCAGCAGCTTGACTCGTCGACGGAGGGAGACCCAGTACTTC
v_call: TRBV5-6
d_call: NA
clone_size: NA
j_call: TRBJ2-5

cdr3_aa: CASSLREGHTYEQYF
cdr3_nt: TGTGCCAGCAGCCTACGGGAGGGGCACACCTACGAGCAGTACTTC
v_call: TRBV7-8
d_call: TRBD2
clone_size: few
j_call: TRBJ2-7

cdr3_aa: CSDRPQGAPGGYTF
cdr3_nt: TGCAGCGACCGACCACAGGGGGCGCCGGGTGGCTACACCTTC
v_call: TRBV29-1
d_call: TRBD1
clone_size: NA
j_call: TRBJ1-2

cdr3_aa: CASSSGTRDTGELFF
cdr3_nt: TGTGCCAGTAGCTCCGGGACTAGAGACACCGGGGAGCTGTTTTTT
v_call: TRBV5-4
d_call: TRBD2
clone_size: NA
j_call: TRBJ2-2

cdr3_aa: CASSQSPEFF
cdr3_nt: TGTGCCAGCAGTCAAAGCCCGGAGTTCTTC
v_call: TRBV6-5
d_call: NA
clone_size: NA
j_call: TRBJ2-1

cdr3_aa: CASKGGGGETQYF
cdr3_nt: TGTGCCAGCAAGGGAGGGGGGGGAGAGACCCAGTACTTC
v_call: TRBV2
d_call: NA
clone_size: NA
j_call: TRBJ2-5

cdr3_aa: CASSQDLGRWAGTQYF
cdr3_nt: TGTGCCAGCAGCCAAGATTTGGGTCGCTGGGCGGGTACGCAGTATTTT
v_call: TRBV14
d_call: NA
clone_size: once
j_call: TRBJ2-3

cdr3_aa: CASSLGTSGFTDTQYF
cdr3_nt: TGTGCCAGCAGCTTAGGGACTAGCGGGTTTACAGATACGCAGTATTTT
v_call: TRBV7-6
d_call: TRBD2
clone_size: NA
j_call: TRBJ2-3

cdr3_aa: CASSFTVLSGNTIYF
cdr3_nt: TGTGCCAGCAGCTTTACAGTCCTCTCTGGAAACACCATATATTTT
v_call: TRBV7-9
d_call: NA
clone_size: NA
j_call: TRBJ1-3

cdr3_aa: CAWSVIIGSGRAFGETQYF
cdr3_nt: TGTGCCTGGAGTGTTATAATCGGTAGCGGGAGGGCCTTCGGAGAGACCCAGTACTTC
v_call: TRBV30
d_call: TRBD2
clone_size: NA
j_call: TRBJ2-5

cdr3_aa: CASSFRQGYGNTIYF
cdr3_nt: TGCGCCAGCAGTTTTCGACAGGGTTATGGAAACACCATATATTTT
v_call: TRBV4-1
d_call: TRBD1
clone_size: NA
j_call: TRBJ1-3

cdr3_aa: CASSLGDRVLGGYTF
cdr3_nt: TGTGCCAGCAGCTTGGGGGACAGGGTGTTGGGAGGCTACACCTTC
v_call: TRBV5-6
d_call: TRBD1
clone_size: NA
j_call: TRBJ1-2

cdr3_aa: CASSLLLRVPFNEKLFF
cdr3_nt: TGCGCCAGCAGCTTGTTGTTGCGCGTCCCCTTTAATGAAAAACTGTTTTTT
v_call: TRBV5-1
d_call: NA
clone_size: once
j_call: TRBJ1-4

cdr3_aa: CATMRSGANVLTF
cdr3_nt: TGTGCCACCATGCGCTCTGGGGCCAACGTCCTGACTTTC
v_call: TRBV2
d_call: NA
clone_size: NA
j_call: TRBJ2-6

cdr3_aa: CASSEALVHEQFF
cdr3_nt: TGTGCCAGCTCGGAGGCTCTAGTCCATGAGCAGTTCTTC
v_call: TRBV18
d_call: NA
clone_size: NA
j_call: TRBJ2-1

cdr3_aa: CASSDSGGTGLAEQYF
cdr3_nt: TGTGCCAGCAGTGACTCTGGTGGGACAGGTCTCGCCGAGCAGTACTTC
v_call: TRBV6-4
d_call: TRBD1
clone_size: NA
j_call: TRBJ2-7

cdr3_aa: CASNPSGTFYNEQFF
cdr3_nt: TGTGCCAGCAACCCCTCCGGGACTTTTTACAATGAGCAGTTCTTC
v_call: TRBV7-9
d_call: NA
clone_size: once
j_call: TRBJ2-1

cdr3_aa: CATGGFQPQHF
cdr3_nt: TGTGCCACCGGGGGGTTTCAGCCCCAGCATTTT
v_call: TRBV10-3
d_call: NA
clone_size: NA
j_call: TRBJ1-5

cdr3_aa: CASSYLAGVVDEQFF
cdr3_nt: TGTGCCAGCAGTTACTTAGCGGGGGTTGTGGATGAGCAGTTCTTC
v_call: TRBV6-6
d_call: TRBD2
clone_size: NA
j_call: TRBJ2-1

cdr3_aa: CASSLSGVPYEQYF
cdr3_nt: TGCGCCAGCAGCTTGTCGGGTGTGCCCTACGAGCAGTACTTC
v_call: TRBV5-1
d_call: NA
clone_size: NA
j_call: TRBJ2-7

cdr3_aa: CASSLTGGDMSSYNEQFF
cdr3_nt: TGCGCCAGCAGCCTTACCGGGGGGGATATGAGCTCCTACAATGAGCAGTTCTTC
v_call: TRBV4-1
d_call: TRBD2
clone_size: NA
j_call: TRBJ2-1

cdr3_aa: CASMQTGVHEQYF
cdr3_nt: TGTGCCAGCATGCAGACAGGGGTCCACGAGCAGTACTTC
v_call: TRBV25-1
d_call: TRBD1
clone_size: NA
j_call: TRBJ2-7

cdr3_aa: CAWTGRGTGLTGADVLTF
cdr3_nt: TGTGCCTGGACGGGTAGGGGGACAGGGTTAACTGGGGCCGACGTCCTGACTTTC
v_call: TRBV30
d_call: TRBD1
clone_size: NA
j_call: TRBJ2-6

cdr3_aa: CASSLSPGERYEQYF
cdr3_nt: TGTGCCAGCAGCTTAAGTCCGGGGGAAAGGTACGAGCAGTACTTC
v_call: TRBV7-3
d_call: NA
clone_size: NA
j_call: TRBJ2-7

cdr3_aa: CASSPLSVPIKNIQYF
cdr3_nt: TGCGCCAGCAGCCCATTATCGGTCCCCATCAAAAACATTCAGTACTTC
v_call: TRBV4-1
d_call: NA
clone_size: NA
j_call: TRBJ2-4

cdr3_aa: CASSGLDRGVSYEQYF
cdr3_nt: TGTGCCAGCAGTGGACTGGACAGGGGGGTCTCCTACGAGCAGTACTTC
v_call: TRBV2
d_call: TRBD1
clone_size: NA
j_call: TRBJ2-7

cdr3_aa: CASSLDGWRTEAFF
cdr3_nt: TGCGCCAGCAGCTTGGACGGGTGGCGGACTGAAGCTTTCTTT
v_call: TRBV5-1
d_call: NA
clone_size: NA
j_call: TRBJ1-1

cdr3_aa: CASRTPYQETQYF
cdr3_nt: TGTGCCAGCAGGACTCCGTACCAAGAGACCCAGTACTTC
v_call: TRBV6-5
d_call: NA
clone_size: NA
j_call: TRBJ2-5

cdr3_aa: CASSLRDSLYNEQFF
cdr3_nt: TGCGCCAGCAGCCTTCGGGACAGCCTCTACAATGAGCAGTTCTTC
v_call: TRBV5-1
d_call: TRBD1
clone_size: once
j_call: TRBJ2-1